The 3 T cell receptor beta chains below all came from one sample that was sequenced in a study of T cells in localized non-small cell lung cancer. The repertoire was sequenced with immunoSEQ multiplex PCR; TCRdb's copy has only in-frame clones and lacks some. In the table there are roughly 18,000 clones, approximately 82% of which are singletons. Sample: peripheral blood, taken before any cancer treatment. All receptors come from a female donor aged 60 or older with stage I lung adenocarcinoma.

The gene calls are TRBV27 and TRBJ2-7; D call uncertain. The CDR3 spans 14 residues. Trimming took off 6 bases at V and 3 bases at J, with 15 bases between the two ends. Germline CDR1 reads MNHEY; CDR2 reads SMNVEV (reference sequence). DNA of the CDR3: TGTGCCAGCAGGCTAACCTACAAACACTACGAGCAGTACTTC. Encoded protein: CASRLTYKHYEQYF.

The chain couples TRBV7-2 to TRBJ2-7; TRBD1 aligns across 9 bases. V was clipped by 5 bases and J by 1 base; unmatched bases: 6. Germline V CDR1 and CDR2: SGHTA, FQGNSA. The CDR3 runs 15 residues. In nucleotides, the CDR3 is TGTGCCAGCAGCCAGACAGGGGGGAGATCCTACGAGCAGTACTTC. It codes for CASSQTGGRSYEQYF. The whole variable domain, filled in from reference TRBV7-2 and TRBJ2-7, reads GAGVSQSPSNKVTEKGKDVELRCDPISGHTALYWYRQSLGQGLEFLIYFQGNSAPDKSGLPSDRFSAERTGGSVSTLTIQRTQQEDSAVYLCASSQTGGRSYEQYFGPGTRLTVT.

The gene calls are TRBV5-1 and TRBJ1-1, with a tentative D call TRBD1 (6 bases). This CDR3 spans 16 amino acids. Germline loops: CDR1 SGHRS, CDR2 YFSETQ. V was pared by 4 bases and J by 1 base, with 17 bases between. CDR3 residues: CASSLTPHRENTEAFF. CDR3 DNA sequence: TGCGCCAGCAGCCTAACTCCTCACAGGGAGAACACTGAAGCTTTCTTT.